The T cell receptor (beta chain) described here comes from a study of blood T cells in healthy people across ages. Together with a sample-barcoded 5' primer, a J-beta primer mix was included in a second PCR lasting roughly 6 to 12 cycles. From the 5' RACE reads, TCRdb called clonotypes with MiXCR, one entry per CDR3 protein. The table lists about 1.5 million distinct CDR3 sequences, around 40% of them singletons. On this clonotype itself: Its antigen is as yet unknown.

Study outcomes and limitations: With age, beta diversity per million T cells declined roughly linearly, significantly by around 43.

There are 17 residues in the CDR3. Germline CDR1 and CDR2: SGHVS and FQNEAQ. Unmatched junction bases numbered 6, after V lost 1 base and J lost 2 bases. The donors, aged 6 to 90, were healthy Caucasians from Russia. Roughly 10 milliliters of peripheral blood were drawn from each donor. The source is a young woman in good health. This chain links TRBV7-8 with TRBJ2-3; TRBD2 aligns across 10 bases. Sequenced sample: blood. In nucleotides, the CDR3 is TGTGCCAGCAGCTTAGGTTGGACTAGCGGTAACACAGATACGCAGTATTTT. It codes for CASSLGWTSGNTDTQYF.